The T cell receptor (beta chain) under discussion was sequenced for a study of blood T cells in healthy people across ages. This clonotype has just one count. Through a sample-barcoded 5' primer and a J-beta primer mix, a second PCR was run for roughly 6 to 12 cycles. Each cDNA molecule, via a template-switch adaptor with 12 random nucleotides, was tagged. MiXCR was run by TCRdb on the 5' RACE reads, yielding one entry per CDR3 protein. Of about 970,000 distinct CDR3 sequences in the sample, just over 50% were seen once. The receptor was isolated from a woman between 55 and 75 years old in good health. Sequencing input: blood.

The CDR3 DNA is TGCAGTGCCAATCCGGGACAGGGGAACGATGAGCAGTTCTTC. Translating gives CSANPGQGNDEQFF. The V gene is TRBV20-1, the J gene TRBJ2-1; TRBD1 agrees at 10 bases. Germline-derived CDR1 and CDR2 are DFQATT and SNEGSKA (reference sequence). This CDR3 comprises 14 residues. V shed 6 bases and J 8 bases; nucleotides not matched to a gene: 10.